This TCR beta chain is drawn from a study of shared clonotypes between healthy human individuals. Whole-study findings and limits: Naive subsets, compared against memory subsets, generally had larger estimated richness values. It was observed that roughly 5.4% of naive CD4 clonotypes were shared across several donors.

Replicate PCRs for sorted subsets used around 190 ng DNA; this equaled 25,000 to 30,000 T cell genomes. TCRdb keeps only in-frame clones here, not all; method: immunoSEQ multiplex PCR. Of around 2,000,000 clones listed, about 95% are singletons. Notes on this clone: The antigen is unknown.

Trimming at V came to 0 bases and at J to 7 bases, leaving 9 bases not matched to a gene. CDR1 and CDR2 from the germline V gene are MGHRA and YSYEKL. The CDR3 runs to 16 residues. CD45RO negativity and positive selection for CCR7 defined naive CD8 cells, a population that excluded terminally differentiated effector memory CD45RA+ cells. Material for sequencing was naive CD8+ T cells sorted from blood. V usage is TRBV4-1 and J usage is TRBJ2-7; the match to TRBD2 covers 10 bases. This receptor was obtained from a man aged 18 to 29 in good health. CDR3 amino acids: CASSQDSGRLRWEQYF. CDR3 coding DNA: TGCGCCAGCAGCCAAGATAGCGGGAGGCTCCGGTGGGAGCAGTACTTC.